The rows below give T cell receptor beta chains drawn from one sample of a study of blood T cell repertoires in COVID-19. This table comes from immunoSEQ multiplex PCR, and its TCRdb copy is limited to in-frame clones, with some not included. The sample includes some 130,000 clones, approximately 86% of them seen just once. The sequenced sample consisted of peripheral blood. Receptors originate from a woman aged 70-85 years with COVID-19, enrolled during active disease. CDR3s include the opening cysteine and the closing phenylalanine or tryptophan. The D gene is left open where the match is weak. Rows may omit the clone size; those that give it use once, few, many or a size class.

NA,TRBV2,TRBJ2-7,TRBD1,TGTGCCACCCGACAGGGGACCTACGAGCAGTACTTC,CATRQGTYEQYF
NA,TRBV5-4,TRBJ2-5,NA,TGTGCCAGCAGCCTCCTGGCGGGCTTGGAGACCCAGTACTTC,CASSLLAGLETQYF
NA,TRBV5-1,TRBJ2-1,TRBD1,TGCGCCAGCAGCAACGACCCGACAGGGCTGAATGAGCAGTTCTTC,CASSNDPTGLNEQFF
NA,TRBV6-1,TRBJ2-7,NA,TGTGCCAGCAGTGAATTCCAGGGATTGGCGTCGTACGAGCAGTACTTC,CASSEFQGLASYEQYF
NA,TRBV19,TRBJ1-6,NA,TGTGCCAGTAGTATGGGGGCGGATTCACCCCTCCACTTT,CASSMGADSPLHF
NA,TRBV30,TRBJ2-7,NA,TGTGCCTGGAGTGTAGAGGGCTGGAGCTACGAGCAGTACTTC,CAWSVEGWSYEQYF
NA,TRBV9,TRBJ1-6,TRBD1,TGTGCCAGCAGCGTAGGGATACAGGGGTCTCCCCTCCACTTT,CASSVGIQGSPLHF
NA,TRBV10-1,TRBJ2-1,TRBD1,TGCGCCAGCAGTGATCCAGGGGGCAGAGACAATGAGCAGTTCTTC,CASSDPGGRDNEQFF
once,TRBV7-9,TRBJ2-7,NA,TGTGCCAGCAGCTTAGCGGGGGCCCATTTGCAGTACTTC,CASSLAGAHLQYF
NA,TRBV4-1,TRBJ1-1,TRBD1,TGCGCCAGCAGCCAAGGACAGGGACCGAACACTGAAGCTTTCTTT,CASSQGQGPNTEAFF
few,TRBV24-1,TRBJ1-5,NA,TGTGCCACCAGTGATGGAGGAAAACCCCAGCATTTT,CATSDGGKPQHF
once,TRBV6-5,TRBJ2-7,TRBD1,TGTGCCAGCAGAAAGACAGGGTCCTACGAGCAGTACTTC,CASRKTGSYEQYF
once,TRBV29-1,TRBJ1-2,NA,TGCAGCGCGCAAGGACCTCAGGGAAACTATGGCTACACCTTC,CSAQGPQGNYGYTF
NA,TRBV19,TRBJ1-1,NA,TGTGCCAGTAGTACCCGGGGGAACACTGAAGCTTTCTTT,CASSTRGNTEAFF
NA,TRBV5-1,TRBJ1-6,TRBD1,TGCGCCAGCAGCCCCGGACAGGGTGGGTCGCCCCTCCACTTT,CASSPGQGGSPLHF
once,TRBV3-1/TRBV3-2,TRBJ1-2,NA,TGTGCCAGCAGCCAAGACGCAGGGTACATCTACACCTTC,CASSQDAGYIYTF
NA,TRBV6-5,TRBJ1-6,NA,TGTGCCAGCAGTTACTCGGGAAGGGAGAATTCACCCCTCCACTTT,CASSYSGRENSPLHF
NA,TRBV7-6,TRBJ1-1,TRBD1,TGTGCCAGCAGCTTAAGGGGACAGGGGAACACTGAAGCTTTCTTT,CASSLRGQGNTEAFF
NA,TRBV6-5,TRBJ1-5,TRBD1,TGTGCCAGCAGGGGGACAGGGGATGGGCAGCCCCAGCATTTT,CASRGTGDGQPQHF
NA,TRBV7-2,TRBJ1-2,TRBD1,TGTGCCAGCAGCCTTACAGGGGGCGCTGGCTATGGCTACACCTTC,CASSLTGGAGYGYTF
few,TRBV2,TRBJ1-5,NA,TGTGCCAGCAGCGGCGGAATCAGTGGCGAGCCCCAGCATTTT,CASSGGISGEPQHF
NA,TRBV28,TRBJ2-1,NA,TGTGCCAGCAGTACCAGGGTTAGCGGATACAATGAGCAGTTCTTC,CASSTRVSGYNEQFF
NA,TRBV5-1,TRBJ2-3,TRBD2,TGCGCCAGCAGCTTGTATAGACTAGCGGGGGACACAGATACGCAGTATTTT,CASSLYRLAGDTDTQYF
NA,TRBV29-1,TRBJ2-7,NA,TGCAGCGTAACCGGACAGTCCTACGAGCAGTACTTC,CSVTGQSYEQYF
once,TRBV5-5,TRBJ1-5,TRBD1,TGTGCCAGCAGCTCGGGACAGGGGGCGAGCAATCAGCCCCAGCATTTT,CASSSGQGASNQPQHF
once,TRBV23-1,TRBJ1-1,TRBD1,TGCGCCAGCAGTCAATCGTATCTCTATGGTCAGGGGGTAGGGATGAACACTGAAGCTTTCTTT,CASSQSYLYGQGVGMNTEAFF
once,TRBV2,TRBJ2-7,NA,TGTGCCAGCCGGTCCCGGGGGTCCAACTACGAGCAGTACTTC,CASRSRGSNYEQYF
NA,TRBV5-1,TRBJ1-2,TRBD1,TGCGCCAGCAGCTTGGGGACAGGACCAATTTATGGCTACACCTTC,CASSLGTGPIYGYTF
NA,TRBV27,TRBJ2-3,NA,TGTGCCAGCAGGGCTAGCCGTAGCACAGATACGCAGTATTTT,CASRASRSTDTQYF
NA,TRBV5-1,TRBJ2-1,TRBD2,TGCGCCAGCAGCTTGACTAGCGGGTCCTACAATGAGCAGTTCTTC,CASSLTSGSYNEQFF
NA,TRBV7-2,TRBJ2-5,TRBD2,TGTGCCAGCAGGTCAACGGGGGGCCACGCCGGGGGGGCCCAGTACTTC,CASRSTGGHAGGAQYF
NA,TRBV21-1,TRBJ1-5,NA,TGTGCCAGCAGCAAATGGGACAGGCTTTATAGCAATCAGCCCCAGCATTTT,CASSKWDRLYSNQPQHF
NA,TRBV5-1,TRBJ2-1,NA,TGCGCCAGCCAACCAATTAGCGGTTACACCTACAATGAGCAGTTCTTC,CASQPISGYTYNEQFF
NA,TRBV27,TRBJ2-3,TRBD2,TGTGCCAGCAGTTCAATAGCGGGGGGCGGCACAGATACGCAGTATTTT,CASSSIAGGGTDTQYF
many,TRBV10-3,TRBJ1-2,NA,TGTGCCATCAGTGACCCCAGGGAAAGTGGCTACACCTTC,CAISDPRESGYTF
NA,TRBV3-1/TRBV3-2,TRBJ1-2,NA,TGTGCCAGCAGCTCCCGGGGGGGGCAGGGTAACTATGGCTACACCTTC,CASSSRGGQGNYGYTF
NA,TRBV5-4,TRBJ1-1,NA,TGTGCCAGCAGCGTCGGGGGAAGGGAGGACACTGAAGCTTTCTTT,CASSVGGREDTEAFF
NA,TRBV27,TRBJ2-2,TRBD1,TGTGCCAGCAGAAAAGATCGGGGACAGGGTTACACCGGGGAGCTGTTTTTT,CASRKDRGQGYTGELFF
NA,TRBV28,TRBJ2-7,TRBD2,TGTGCCAGCAGTTTAGGTCCGGGGGGGGTTGGCTACGAGCAGTACTTC,CASSLGPGGVGYEQYF
NA,TRBV5-1,TRBJ1-1,NA,TGCGCCAGCAGGACAGAGAGGAACACTGAAGCTTTCTTT,CASRTERNTEAFF